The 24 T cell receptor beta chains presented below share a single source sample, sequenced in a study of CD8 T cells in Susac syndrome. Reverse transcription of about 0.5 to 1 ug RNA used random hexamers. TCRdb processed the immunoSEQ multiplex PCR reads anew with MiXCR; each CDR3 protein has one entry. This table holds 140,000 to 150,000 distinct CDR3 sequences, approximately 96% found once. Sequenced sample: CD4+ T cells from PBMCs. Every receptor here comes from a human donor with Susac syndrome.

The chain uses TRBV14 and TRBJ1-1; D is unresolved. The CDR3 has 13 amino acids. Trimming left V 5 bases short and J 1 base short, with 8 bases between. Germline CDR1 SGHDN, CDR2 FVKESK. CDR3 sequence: CASSMKGNTEAFF. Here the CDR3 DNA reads TGTGCCAGCAGCATGAAGGGGAACACTGAAGCTTTCTTT.

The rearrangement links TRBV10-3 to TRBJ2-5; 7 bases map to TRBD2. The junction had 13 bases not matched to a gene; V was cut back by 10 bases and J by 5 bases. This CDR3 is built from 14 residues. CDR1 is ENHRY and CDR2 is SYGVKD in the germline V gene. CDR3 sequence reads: CATAYGGGPETQYF. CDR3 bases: TGTGCCACGGCTTACGGGGGAGGGCCTGAGACCCAGTACTTC.

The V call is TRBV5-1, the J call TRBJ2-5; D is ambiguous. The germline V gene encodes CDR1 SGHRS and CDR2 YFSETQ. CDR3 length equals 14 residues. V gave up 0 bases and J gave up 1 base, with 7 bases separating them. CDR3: CASSLVGTQETQYF. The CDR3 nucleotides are TGCGCCAGCAGCTTGGTTGGTACCCAAGAGACCCAGTACTTC.

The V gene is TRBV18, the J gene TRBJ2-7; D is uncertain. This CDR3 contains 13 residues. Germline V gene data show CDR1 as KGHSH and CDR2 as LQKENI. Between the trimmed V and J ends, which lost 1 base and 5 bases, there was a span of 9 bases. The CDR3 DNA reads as TGTGCCAGCTCACCACTTAGGGCCCACGAGCAGTACTTC. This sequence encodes CASSPLRAHEQYF.

The CDR3 DNA reads TGTGCCAGCAGCAAAGGGGCATTACAAGAGACCCAGTACTTC. It yields the protein CASSKGALQETQYF. This chain connects TRBV21-1 to TRBJ2-5. TRBV21-1 represents a pseudogene. This CDR3 is 14 amino acids long.

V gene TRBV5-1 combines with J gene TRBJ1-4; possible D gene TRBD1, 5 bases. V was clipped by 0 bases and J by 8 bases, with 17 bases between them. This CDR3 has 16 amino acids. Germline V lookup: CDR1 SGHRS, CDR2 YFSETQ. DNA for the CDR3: TGCGCCAGCAGCTTGGAACCGGGACTTTTGAAGGAAAAACTGTTTTTT. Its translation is CASSLEPGLLKEKLFF.

DNA of the CDR3: TGTGCCAGCAGCTTTAGCGGGAGCTCCTACAATGAGCAGTTCTTC. It encodes CASSFSGSSYNEQFF. The V call is TRBV7-9, the J call TRBJ2-1; 9 nucleotides match TRBD2. With 3 bases clipped from V and 0 bases from J, the junction kept 0 bases outside the gene matches. Germline values: CDR1 SEHNR, CDR2 FQNEAQ (reference sequence). This CDR3 has 15 amino acids.

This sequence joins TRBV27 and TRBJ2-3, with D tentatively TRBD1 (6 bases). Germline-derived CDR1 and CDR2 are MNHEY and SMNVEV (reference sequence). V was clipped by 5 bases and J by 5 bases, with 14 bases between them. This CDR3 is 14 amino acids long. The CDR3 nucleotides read TGTGCCAGCAGTGATCTACAGGGAAGAGATACGCAGTATTTT. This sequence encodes CASSDLQGRDTQYF.

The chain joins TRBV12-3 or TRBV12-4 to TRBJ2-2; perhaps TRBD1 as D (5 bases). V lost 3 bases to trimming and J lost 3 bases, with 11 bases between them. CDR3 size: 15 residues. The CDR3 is CASSLGQTYTGELFF. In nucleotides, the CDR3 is TGTGCCAGCAGTTTGGGGCAGACCTACACCGGGGAGCTGTTTTTT.

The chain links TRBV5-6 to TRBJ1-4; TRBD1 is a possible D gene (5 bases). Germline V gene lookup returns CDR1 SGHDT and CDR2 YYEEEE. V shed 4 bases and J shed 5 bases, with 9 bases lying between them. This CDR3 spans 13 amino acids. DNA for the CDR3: TGTGCCAGCAGCCCGGGGCCAAATGAAAAACTGTTTTTT. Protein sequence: CASSPGPNEKLFF.

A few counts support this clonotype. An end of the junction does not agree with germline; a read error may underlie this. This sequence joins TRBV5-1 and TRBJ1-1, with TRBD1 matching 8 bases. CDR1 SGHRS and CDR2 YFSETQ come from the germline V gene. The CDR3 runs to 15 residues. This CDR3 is CASSLTGGMNTEAFF. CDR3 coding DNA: TGTGCCAGCAGTCTCACAGGGGGAATGAACACTGAAGCTTTCTTT.

CDR3 DNA: TGTGCCAGCAGGCTAGAGGGGGCCAACGTCCTGACTTTC. This encodes CASRLEGANVLTF. V is TRBV6-5 and J is TRBJ2-6; no clear D. Per the germline V gene, CDR1 is MNHEY and CDR2 is SVGAGI. The CDR3 consists of 13 residues. V lost 6 bases and J lost 4, with 7 bases in between.

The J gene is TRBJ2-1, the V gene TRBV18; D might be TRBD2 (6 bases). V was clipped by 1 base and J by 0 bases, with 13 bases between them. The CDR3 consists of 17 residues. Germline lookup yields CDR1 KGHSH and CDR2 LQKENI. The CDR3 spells CASSPRFAGSSYNEQFF. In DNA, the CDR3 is TGTGCCAGCTCACCACGGTTCGCGGGGAGCTCCTACAATGAGCAGTTCTTC.

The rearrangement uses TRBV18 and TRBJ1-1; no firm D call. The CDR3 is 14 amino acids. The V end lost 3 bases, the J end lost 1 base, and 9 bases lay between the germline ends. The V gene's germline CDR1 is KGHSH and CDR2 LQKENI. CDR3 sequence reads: CASSPSVENTEAFF. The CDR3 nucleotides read TGTGCCAGCTCACCGAGTGTGGAGAACACTGAAGCTTTCTTT.

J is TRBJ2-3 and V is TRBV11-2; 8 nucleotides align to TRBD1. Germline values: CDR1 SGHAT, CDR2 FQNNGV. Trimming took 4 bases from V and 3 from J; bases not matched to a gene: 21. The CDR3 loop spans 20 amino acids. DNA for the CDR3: TGTGCCAGCAGCTCGGACCTCCGGGACAGGTTTGTGGTAGAAACAGATACGCAGTATTTT. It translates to CASSSDLRDRFVVETDTQYF.

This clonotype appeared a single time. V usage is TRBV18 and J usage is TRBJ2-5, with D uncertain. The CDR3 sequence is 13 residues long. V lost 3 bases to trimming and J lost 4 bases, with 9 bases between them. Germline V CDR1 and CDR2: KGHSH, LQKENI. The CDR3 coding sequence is TGTGCCAGCTCACCTGACTGGGGAGAGACCCAGTACTTC. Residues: CASSPDWGETQYF.

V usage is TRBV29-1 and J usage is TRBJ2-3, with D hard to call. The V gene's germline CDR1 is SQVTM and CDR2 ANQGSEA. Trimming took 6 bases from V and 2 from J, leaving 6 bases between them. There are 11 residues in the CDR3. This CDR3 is CSVRYTDTQYF. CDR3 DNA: TGCAGCGTGCGGTACACAGATACGCAGTATTTT.

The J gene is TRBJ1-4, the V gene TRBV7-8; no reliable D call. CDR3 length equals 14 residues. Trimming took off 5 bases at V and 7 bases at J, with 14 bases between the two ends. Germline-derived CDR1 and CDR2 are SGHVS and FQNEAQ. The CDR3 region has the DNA TGTGCCAGCAGCCACGTCATTCGGAGTGAAAAACTGTTTTTT. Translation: CASSHVIRSEKLFF.

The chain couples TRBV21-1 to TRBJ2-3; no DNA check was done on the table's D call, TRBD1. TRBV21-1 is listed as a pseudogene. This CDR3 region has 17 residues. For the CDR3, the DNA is TGTGCCAGCAGCAAAGAGGGGACAGGGACCCCCACAGATACGCAGTATTTT. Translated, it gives CASSKEGTGTPTDTQYF.

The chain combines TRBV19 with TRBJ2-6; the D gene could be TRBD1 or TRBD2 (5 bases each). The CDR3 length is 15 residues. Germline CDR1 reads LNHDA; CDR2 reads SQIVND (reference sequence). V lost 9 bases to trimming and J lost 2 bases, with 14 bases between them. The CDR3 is CASGTALTGANVLTF. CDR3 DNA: TGTGCCAGCGGGACGGCCCTTACTGGGGCCAACGTCCTGACTTTC.

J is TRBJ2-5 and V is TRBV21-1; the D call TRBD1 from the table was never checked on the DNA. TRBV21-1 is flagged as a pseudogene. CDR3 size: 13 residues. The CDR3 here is CASLQGKQETQYF. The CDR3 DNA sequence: TGTGCCAGCTTACAGGGGAAACAAGAGACCCAGTACTTC.

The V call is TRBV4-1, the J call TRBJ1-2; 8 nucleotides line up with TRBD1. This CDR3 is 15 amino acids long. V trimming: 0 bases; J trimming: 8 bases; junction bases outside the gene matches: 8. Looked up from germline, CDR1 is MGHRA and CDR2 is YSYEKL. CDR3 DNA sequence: TGCGCCAGCAGCCAAGACAGGGGGCGAAAATACGGCTACACCTTC. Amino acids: CASSQDRGRKYGYTF.

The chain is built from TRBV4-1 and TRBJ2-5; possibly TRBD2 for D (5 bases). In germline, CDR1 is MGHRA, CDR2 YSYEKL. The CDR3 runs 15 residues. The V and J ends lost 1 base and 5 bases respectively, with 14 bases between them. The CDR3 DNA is TGCGCCAGCAGCCAAGCCCCAACTAGATCGGAGACCCAGTACTTC. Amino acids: CASSQAPTRSETQYF.

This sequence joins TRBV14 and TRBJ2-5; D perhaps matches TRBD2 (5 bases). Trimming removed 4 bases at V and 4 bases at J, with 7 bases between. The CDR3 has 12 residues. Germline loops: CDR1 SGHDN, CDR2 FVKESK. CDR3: CASSPGGETQYF. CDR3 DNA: TGTGCCAGCAGCCCCGGAGGAGAGACCCAGTACTTC.